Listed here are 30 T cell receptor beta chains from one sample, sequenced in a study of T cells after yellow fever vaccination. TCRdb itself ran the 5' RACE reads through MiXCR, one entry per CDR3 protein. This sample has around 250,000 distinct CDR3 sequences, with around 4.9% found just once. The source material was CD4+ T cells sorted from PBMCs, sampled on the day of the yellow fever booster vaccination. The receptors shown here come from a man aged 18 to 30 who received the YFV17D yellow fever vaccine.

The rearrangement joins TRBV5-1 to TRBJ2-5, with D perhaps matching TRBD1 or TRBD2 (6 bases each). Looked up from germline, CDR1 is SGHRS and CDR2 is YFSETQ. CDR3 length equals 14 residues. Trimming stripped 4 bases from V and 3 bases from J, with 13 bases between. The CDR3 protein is CASSGGGREETQYF. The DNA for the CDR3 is TGCGCCAGCAGCGGAGGGGGAAGGGAAGAGACCCAGTACTTC.

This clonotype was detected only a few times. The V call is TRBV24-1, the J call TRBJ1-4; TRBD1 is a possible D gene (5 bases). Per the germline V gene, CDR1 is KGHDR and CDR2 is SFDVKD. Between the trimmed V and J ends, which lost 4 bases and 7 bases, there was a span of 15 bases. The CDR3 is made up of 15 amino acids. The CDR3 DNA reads TGTGCCACCAGTGACGGGACCCACGGACGTGAAAAACTGTTTTTT. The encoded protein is CATSDGTHGREKLFF.

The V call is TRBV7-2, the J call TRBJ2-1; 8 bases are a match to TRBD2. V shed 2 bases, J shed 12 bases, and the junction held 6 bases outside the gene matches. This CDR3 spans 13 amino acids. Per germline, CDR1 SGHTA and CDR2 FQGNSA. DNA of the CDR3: TGTGCCAGCAGCTTAACCAGCGGGGGCGTGCAGTTCTTC. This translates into CASSLTSGGVQFF.

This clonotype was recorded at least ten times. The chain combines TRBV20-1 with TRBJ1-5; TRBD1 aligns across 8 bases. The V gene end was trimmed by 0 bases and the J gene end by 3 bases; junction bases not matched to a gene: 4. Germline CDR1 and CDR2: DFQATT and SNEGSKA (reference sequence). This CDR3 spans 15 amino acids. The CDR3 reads CSARETGVYNQPQHF. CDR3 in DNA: TGCAGTGCTAGAGAGACAGGGGTTTACAATCAGCCCCAGCATTTT.

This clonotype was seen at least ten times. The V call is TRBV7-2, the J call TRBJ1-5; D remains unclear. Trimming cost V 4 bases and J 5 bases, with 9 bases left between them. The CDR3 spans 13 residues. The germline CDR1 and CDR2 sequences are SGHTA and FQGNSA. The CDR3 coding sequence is TGTGCCAGCAGCTCCCGGGAGTATCAGCCCCAGCATTTT. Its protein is CASSSREYQPQHF.

The CDR3 DNA reads TGCGCCAGCAGCCAAGATCTCCAGGGAGCGGCTAGCAATCAGCCCCAGCATTTT. Its protein product is CASSQDLQGAASNQPQHF. V and J are TRBV4-3 and TRBJ1-5, with TRBD1 as a possible D gene (5 bases). CDR3 length equals 18 residues. Trimming cost V 0 bases and J 0 bases, with 15 bases left between them. Germline V CDR1 and CDR2: LGHNA, YSLEER.

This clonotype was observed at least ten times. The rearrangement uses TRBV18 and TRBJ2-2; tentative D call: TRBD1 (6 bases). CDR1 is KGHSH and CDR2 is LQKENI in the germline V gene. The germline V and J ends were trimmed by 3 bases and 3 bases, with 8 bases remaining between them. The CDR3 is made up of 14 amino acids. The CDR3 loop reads CASSPRTDTGELFF. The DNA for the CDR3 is TGTGCCAGCTCACCCCGGACAGACACCGGGGAGCTGTTTTTT.

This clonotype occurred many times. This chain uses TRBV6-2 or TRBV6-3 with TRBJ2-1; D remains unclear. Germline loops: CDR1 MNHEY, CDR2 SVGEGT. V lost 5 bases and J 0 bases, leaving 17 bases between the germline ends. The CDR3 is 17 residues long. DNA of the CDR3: TGTGCCAGCAGTCCGAGTCCTGACCTTAGCTCCTACAATGAGCAGTTCTTC. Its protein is CASSPSPDLSSYNEQFF.

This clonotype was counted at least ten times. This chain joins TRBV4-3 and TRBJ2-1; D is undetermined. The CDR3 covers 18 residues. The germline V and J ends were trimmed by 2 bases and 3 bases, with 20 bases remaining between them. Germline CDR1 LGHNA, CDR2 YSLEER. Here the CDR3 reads CASSQYHSSIPGYNEQFF. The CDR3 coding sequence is TGCGCCAGCAGCCAATACCACAGCTCGATCCCGGGCTACAATGAGCAGTTCTTC.

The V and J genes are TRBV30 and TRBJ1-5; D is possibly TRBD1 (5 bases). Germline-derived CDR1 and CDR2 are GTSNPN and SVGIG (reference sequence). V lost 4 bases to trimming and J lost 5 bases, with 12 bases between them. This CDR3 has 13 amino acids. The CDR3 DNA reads TGTGCCTGGAAGGCCTCGGGGGATCAGCCCCAGCATTTT. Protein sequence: CAWKASGDQPQHF.

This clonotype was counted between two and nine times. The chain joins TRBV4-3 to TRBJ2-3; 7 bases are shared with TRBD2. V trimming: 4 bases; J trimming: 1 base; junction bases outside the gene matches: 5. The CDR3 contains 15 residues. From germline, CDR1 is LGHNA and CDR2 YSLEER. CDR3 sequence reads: CASSPGGYRTDTQYF. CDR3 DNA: TGCGCCAGCAGCCCCGGGGGGTACCGCACAGATACGCAGTATTTT.

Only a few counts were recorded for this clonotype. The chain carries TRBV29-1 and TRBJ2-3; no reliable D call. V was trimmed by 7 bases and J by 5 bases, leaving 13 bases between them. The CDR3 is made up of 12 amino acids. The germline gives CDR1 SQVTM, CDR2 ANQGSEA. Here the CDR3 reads CSAGDQLDTQYF. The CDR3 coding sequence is TGCAGCGCAGGAGACCAGCTAGATACGCAGTATTTT.

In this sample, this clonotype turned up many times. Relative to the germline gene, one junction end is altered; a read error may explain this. CDR3 loop: CASGLTGGGGTEAFF. The CDR3 DNA reads as TGTGCCAGCGGTTTAACCGGCGGGGGGGGCACTGAAGCTTTCTTT. The chain couples TRBV12-3 or TRBV12-4 to TRBJ1-1; D is perhaps TRBD1 (5 bases). The CDR3 runs 15 residues.

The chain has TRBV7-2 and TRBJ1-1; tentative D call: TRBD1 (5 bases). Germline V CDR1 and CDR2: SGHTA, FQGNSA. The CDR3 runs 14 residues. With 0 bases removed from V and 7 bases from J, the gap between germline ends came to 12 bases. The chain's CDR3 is CASSLAVQGGEAFF. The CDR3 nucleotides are TGTGCCAGCAGCTTAGCGGTGCAGGGTGGTGAAGCTTTCTTT.

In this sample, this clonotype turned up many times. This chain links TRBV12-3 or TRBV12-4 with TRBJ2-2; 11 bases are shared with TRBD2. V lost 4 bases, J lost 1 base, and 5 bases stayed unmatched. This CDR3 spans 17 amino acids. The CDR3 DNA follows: TGTGCCAGCAGTTCGCGCACTAGCGGGGGGAACACCGGGGAGCTGTTTTTT. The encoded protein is CASSSRTSGGNTGELFF.

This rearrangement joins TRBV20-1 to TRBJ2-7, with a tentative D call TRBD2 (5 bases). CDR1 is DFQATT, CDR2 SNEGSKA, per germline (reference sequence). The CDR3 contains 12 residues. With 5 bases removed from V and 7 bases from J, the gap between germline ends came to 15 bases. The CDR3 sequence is CSARAPSGEQYV. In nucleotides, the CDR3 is TGCAGTGCTCGGGCTCCGTCGGGAGAGCAGTACGTC.

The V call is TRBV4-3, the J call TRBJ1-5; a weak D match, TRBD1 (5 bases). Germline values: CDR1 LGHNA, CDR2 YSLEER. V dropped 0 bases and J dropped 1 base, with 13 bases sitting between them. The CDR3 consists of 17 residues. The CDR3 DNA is TGCGCCAGCAGCCAAGACAGGGTTTTTAAGAGCAATCAGCCCCAGCATTTT. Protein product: CASSQDRVFKSNQPQHF.

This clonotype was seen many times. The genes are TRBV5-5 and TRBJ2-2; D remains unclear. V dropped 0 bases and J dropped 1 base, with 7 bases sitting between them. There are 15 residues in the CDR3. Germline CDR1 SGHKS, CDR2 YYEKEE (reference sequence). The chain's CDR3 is CASSLVQKNTGELFF. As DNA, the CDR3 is TGTGCCAGCAGCTTGGTACAAAAGAACACCGGGGAGCTGTTTTTT.

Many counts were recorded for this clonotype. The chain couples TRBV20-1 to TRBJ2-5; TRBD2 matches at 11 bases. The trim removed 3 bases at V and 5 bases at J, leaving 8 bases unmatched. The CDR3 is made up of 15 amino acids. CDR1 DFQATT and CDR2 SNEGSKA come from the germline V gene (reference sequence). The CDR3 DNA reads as TGCAGTGCTAGGGATAGCGGGGGGGCCGGTGAGACCCAGTACTTC. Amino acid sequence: CSARDSGGAGETQYF.

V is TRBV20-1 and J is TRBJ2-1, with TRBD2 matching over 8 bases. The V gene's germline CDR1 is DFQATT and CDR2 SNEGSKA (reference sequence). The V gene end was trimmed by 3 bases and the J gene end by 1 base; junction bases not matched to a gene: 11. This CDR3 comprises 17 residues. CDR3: CSARDHGGGRSYNEQFF. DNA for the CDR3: TGCAGTGCTAGGGACCACGGGGGGGGCAGGTCCTACAATGAGCAGTTCTTC.

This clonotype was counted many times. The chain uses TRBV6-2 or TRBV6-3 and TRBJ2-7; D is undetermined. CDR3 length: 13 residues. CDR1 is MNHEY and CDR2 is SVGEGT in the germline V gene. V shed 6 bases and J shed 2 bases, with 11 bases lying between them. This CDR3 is CASSEELAYEQYV. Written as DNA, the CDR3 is TGTGCCAGCAGCGAGGAGTTGGCCTACGAGCAGTACGTC.

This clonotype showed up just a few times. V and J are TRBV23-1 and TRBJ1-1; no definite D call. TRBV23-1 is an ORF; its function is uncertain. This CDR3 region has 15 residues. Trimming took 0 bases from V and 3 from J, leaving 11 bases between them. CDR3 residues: CASSQSLPGDTEAFF. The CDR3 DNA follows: TGCGCCAGCAGTCAATCGCTTCCCGGGGACACTGAAGCTTTCTTT.

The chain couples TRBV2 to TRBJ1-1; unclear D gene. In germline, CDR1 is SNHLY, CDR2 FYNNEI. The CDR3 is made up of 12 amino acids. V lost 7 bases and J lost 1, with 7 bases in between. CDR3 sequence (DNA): TGTGCCAGCATGGCCCAGAACACTGAAGCTTTCTTT. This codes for CASMAQNTEAFF. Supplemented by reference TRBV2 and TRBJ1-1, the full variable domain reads EPEVTQTPSHQVTQMGQEVILRCVPISNHLYFYWYRQILGQKVEFLVSFYNNEISEKSEIFDDQFSVERPDGSNFTLKIRSTKLEDSAMYFCASMAQNTEAFFGQGTRLTVV.

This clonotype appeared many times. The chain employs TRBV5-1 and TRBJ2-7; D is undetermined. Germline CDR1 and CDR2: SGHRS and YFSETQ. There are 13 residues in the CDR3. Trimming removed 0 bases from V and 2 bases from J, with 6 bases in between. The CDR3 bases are TGCGCCAGCAGCTTGGGGCCAACCTACGAGCAGTACGTC. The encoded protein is CASSLGPTYEQYV.

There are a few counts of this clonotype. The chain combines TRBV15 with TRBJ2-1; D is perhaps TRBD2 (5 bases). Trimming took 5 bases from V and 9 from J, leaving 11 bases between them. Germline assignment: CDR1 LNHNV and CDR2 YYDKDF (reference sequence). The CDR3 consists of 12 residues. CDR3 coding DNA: TGTGCCACCAGCTCCCACCGGGGTGAGCAGTTCTTC. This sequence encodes CATSSHRGEQFF.

CDR3 in amino acids: CASKQGDGTGELFF. CDR3 in DNA: TGTGCCAGCAAACAGGGTGACGGCACCGGGGAGCTGTTTTTT. V usage is TRBV2 and J usage is TRBJ2-2; D possibly corresponds to TRBD1 (6 bases). CDR1 SNHLY and CDR2 FYNNEI come from the germline V gene. Trimming took off 7 bases at V and 4 bases at J, with 13 bases between the two ends. This CDR3 comprises 14 residues. The variable domain in full, completed from reference TRBV2 and TRBJ2-2, reads EPEVTQTPSHQVTQMGQEVILRCVPISNHLYFYWYRQILGQKVEFLVSFYNNEISEKSEIFDDQFSVERPDGSNFTLKIRSTKLEDSAMYFCASKQGDGTGELFFGEGSRLTVL.

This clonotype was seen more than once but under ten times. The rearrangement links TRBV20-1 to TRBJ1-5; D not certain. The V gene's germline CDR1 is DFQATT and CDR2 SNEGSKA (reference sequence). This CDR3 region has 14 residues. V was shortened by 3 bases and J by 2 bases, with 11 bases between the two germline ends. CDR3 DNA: TGCAGTGCTAGCAATGAGGGCGGCAATCAGCCCCAGCATTTT. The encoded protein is CSASNEGGNQPQHF.

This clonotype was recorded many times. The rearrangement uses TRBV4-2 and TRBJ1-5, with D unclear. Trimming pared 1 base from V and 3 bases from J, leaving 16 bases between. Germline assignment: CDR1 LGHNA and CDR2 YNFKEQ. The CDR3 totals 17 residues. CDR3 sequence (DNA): TGTGCCAGCAGCCAAGTGTTCCCGACAAGGTACAATCAGCCCCAGCATTTT. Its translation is CASSQVFPTRYNQPQHF.

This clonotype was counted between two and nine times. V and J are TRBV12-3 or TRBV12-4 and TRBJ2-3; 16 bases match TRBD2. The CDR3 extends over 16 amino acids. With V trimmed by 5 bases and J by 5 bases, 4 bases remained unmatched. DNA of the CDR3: TGTGCCAGCAGTACCGGGACTAGCGGGGGGGGAGATACGCAGTATTTT. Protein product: CASSTGTSGGGDTQYF.

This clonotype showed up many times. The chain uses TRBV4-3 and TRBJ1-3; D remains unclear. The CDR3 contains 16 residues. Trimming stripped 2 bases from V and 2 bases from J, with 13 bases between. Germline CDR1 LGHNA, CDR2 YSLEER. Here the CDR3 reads CASSQNGPNAGNTIYF. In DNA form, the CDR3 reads TGCGCCAGCAGCCAAAATGGCCCAAATGCTGGAAACACCATATATTTT.